The T cell receptor (beta chain) under discussion was sequenced for a study of cytomegalovirus exposure and HLA in healthy donors. Study in general: Per a later analysis, the roughly 640 first-cohort and approximately 120 validation repertoires shared one platform.

TCRdb keeps only in-frame clones here, not all; method: immunoSEQ multiplex PCR. This table has a few hundred thousand clones, about 90% appearing once. General study results and limits: In vitro experiments confirmed that a few CMV-associated chains were specific for CMV antigens. A list of 164 TCR beta chains associated with cytomegalovirus was given.

V trimming: 4 bases; J trimming: 6 bases; junction bases outside the gene matches: 8. CDR3 length: 15 amino acids. Germline V gene data show CDR1 as SGHAT and CDR2 as FQNNGV. About this clone: Its specificity is unknown.

Sequenced sample: PBMCs. This TCR came from a woman in her twenties or thirties in good health and CMV-seronegative. The V call is TRBV11-2, the J call TRBJ2-7; 11 nucleotides match TRBD2. CDR3 residues: CASSSLAGGPGEQYF. The CDR3 DNA reads as TGTGCCAGCAGCTCTTTAGCGGGAGGGCCGGGCGAGCAGTACTTC.